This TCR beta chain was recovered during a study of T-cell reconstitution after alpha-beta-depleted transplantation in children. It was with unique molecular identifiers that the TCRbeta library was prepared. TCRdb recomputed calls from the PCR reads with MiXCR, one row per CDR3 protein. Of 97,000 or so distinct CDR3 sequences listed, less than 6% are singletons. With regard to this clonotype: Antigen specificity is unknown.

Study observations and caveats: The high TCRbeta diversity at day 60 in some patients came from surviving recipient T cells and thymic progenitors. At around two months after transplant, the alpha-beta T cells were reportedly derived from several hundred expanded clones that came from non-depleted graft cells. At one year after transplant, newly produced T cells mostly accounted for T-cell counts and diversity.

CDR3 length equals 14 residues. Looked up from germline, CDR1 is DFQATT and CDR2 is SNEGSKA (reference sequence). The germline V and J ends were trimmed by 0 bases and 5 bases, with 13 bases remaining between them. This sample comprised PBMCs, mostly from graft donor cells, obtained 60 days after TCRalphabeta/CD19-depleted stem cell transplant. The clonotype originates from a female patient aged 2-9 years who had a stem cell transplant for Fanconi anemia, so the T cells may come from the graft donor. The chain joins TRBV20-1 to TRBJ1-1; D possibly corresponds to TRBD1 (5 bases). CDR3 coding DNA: TGCAGTGCTAGAGATACAACAGGTCTTACTGAAGCTTTCTTT. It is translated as CSARDTTGLTEAFF.